One sample yielded the 13 T cell receptor beta chains listed below, sequenced in a study of blood T cell repertoires in COVID-19. Some clones are missing from TCRdb's copy, which holds only in-frame ones; the method was immunoSEQ multiplex PCR. The sample records about 100,000 clones, 80% being singletons. What was sequenced was peripheral blood. The receptors stem from a human donor in a cohort sampled during active COVID-19.

This clone was seen just once. The gene calls are TRBV6-5 and TRBJ1-1; the match to TRBD1 covers 10 bases. The CDR3 totals 14 residues. Germline V gene lookup returns CDR1 MNHEY and CDR2 SVGAGI. J lost 6 bases, V lost 5 bases, and 6 bases had no gene match. CDR3 nucleotide sequence: TGTGCCAGCAGTCCCCAAGGACAGGGGGCTGAAGCTTTCTTT. This sequence encodes CASSPQGQGAEAFF.

V usage is TRBV6-1 and J usage is TRBJ2-2; perhaps TRBD1 as D (6 bases). With 3 bases removed from V and 1 base from J, the gap between germline ends came to 9 bases. This CDR3 is built from 15 residues. Germline lookup yields CDR1 MNHNS and CDR2 SASEGT. The DNA for the CDR3 is TGTGCCAGCAGTGACCAACAGGGGAACACCGGGGAGCTGTTTTTT. Translating it yields CASSDQQGNTGELFF.

The gene calls are TRBV11-2 and TRBJ1-2, with 7 bases identical to TRBD1. This CDR3 spans 15 amino acids. Germline values: CDR1 SGHAT, CDR2 FQNNGV. With 1 base clipped from V and 7 bases from J, the junction kept 9 bases outside the gene matches. The CDR3 reads CASSLGAGGSSGYTF. CDR3 coding DNA: TGTGCCAGCAGCTTAGGGGCAGGGGGGTCTTCTGGCTACACCTTC.

This chain joins TRBV30 and TRBJ1-1; D may be TRBD1 (6 bases). CDR1 is GTSNPN and CDR2 is SVGIG in the germline V gene (reference sequence). Trimming shortened V by 2 bases and J by 1 base, and 8 bases separated the two germline ends. This CDR3 is 13 amino acids long. CDR3 nucleotides: TGTGCCTGGAGTCCACAGGGGAACACTGAAGCTTTCTTT. Protein: CAWSPQGNTEAFF.

This chain joins TRBV18 and TRBJ2-1, with D unclear. Per the germline V gene, CDR1 is KGHSH and CDR2 is LQKENI. This CDR3 has 13 residues. V was pared by 6 bases and J by 5 bases, with 11 bases between. CDR3 nucleotide sequence: TGTGCCAGCTCGCCTACTATAAACAATGAGCAGTTCTTC. This gives the protein CASSPTINNEQFF.

This clone was found once. The V and J genes are TRBV13 and TRBJ2-5, with 12 bases identical to TRBD2. V dropped 3 bases and J dropped 5; count of bases not matched to a gene: 4. This CDR3 region has 15 residues. Germline CDR1 reads PRHDT; CDR2 reads FYEKMQ (reference sequence). CDR3 protein: CASSFRTSGIETQYF. The CDR3 DNA is TGTGCCAGCAGCTTCCGGACTAGCGGGATCGAGACCCAGTACTTC.

The sample holds a few counts of this clone. The chain joins TRBV7-2 to TRBJ2-7; D remains ambiguous. The CDR3 consists of 13 residues. With 1 base removed from V and 2 bases from J, the gap between germline ends came to 6 bases. Germline assignment: CDR1 SGHTA and CDR2 FQGNSA. The CDR3 protein is CASSLGYAYEQYF. DNA for the CDR3: TGTGCCAGCAGCTTAGGCTACGCCTACGAGCAGTACTTC.

In its sample, this clone was seen a few times. The chain couples TRBV10-2 to TRBJ2-7, with 9 bases fitting TRBD2. The CDR3 sequence is 13 residues long. The V gene's germline CDR1 is WSHSY and CDR2 SAAADI. The trim removed 4 bases at V and 2 bases at J, leaving 0 bases unmatched. The CDR3 DNA follows: TGCGCCAGCAGTGCTAGCGGGGCCTACGAGCAGTACTTC. Amino acids: CASSASGAYEQYF.

The rearrangement uses TRBV24-1 and TRBJ2-1; 8 bases are a match to TRBD2. This CDR3 contains 16 residues. The V gene end was trimmed by 1 base and the J gene end by 9 bases; junction bases not matched to a gene: 10. Germline loops: CDR1 KGHDR, CDR2 SFDVKD. CDR3 sequence reads: CATSDFIAGSTREQFF. DNA for the CDR3: TGTGCCACCAGTGATTTTATAGCGGGAAGCACCCGTGAGCAGTTCTTC.

This chain links TRBV5-1 with TRBJ2-3, with 7 nucleotides matching TRBD2. Looked up from germline, CDR1 is SGHRS and CDR2 is YFSETQ. There are 14 residues in the CDR3. After removal of 4 bases from V and 2 bases from J, the junction contained 4 bases not matched to a gene. In nucleotides, the CDR3 is TGCGCCAGCAGCCTCGGGACTACCACAGATACGCAGTATTTT. Translated: CASSLGTTTDTQYF.

CDR3 nucleotides: TGTGCCAGCAGCTTAAGCCAGGGGGCGTACAATGAGCAGTTCTTC. Translated: CASSLSQGAYNEQFF. V usage is TRBV7-3 and J usage is TRBJ2-1; 8 bases are a match to TRBD1. Losses at the gene ends were 1 base for V and 4 bases for J; bases not matched to a gene: 3. The germline V gene encodes CDR1 SGHTA and CDR2 FQGTGA. The CDR3 runs to 15 residues.

V and J are TRBV19 and TRBJ2-5, with D possibly matching TRBD2 (5 bases). The CDR3 consists of 16 residues. CDR1 is LNHDA, CDR2 SQIVND, per germline (reference sequence). Trimming removed 6 bases at V and 1 base at J, with 18 bases between. Here the CDR3 DNA reads TGTGCCAGTAGAGCTAATCCGGGGTGGGGCCAAGAGACCCAGTACTTC. Its protein product is CASRANPGWGQETQYF.

The V call is TRBV10-2, the J call TRBJ2-4; 10 nucleotides match TRBD1. CDR3 length: 15 residues. Unmatched junction bases numbered 11, after V lost 7 bases and J lost 8 bases. Germline lookup yields CDR1 WSHSY and CDR2 SAAADI. Here the CDR3 DNA reads TGCGCCAGCACGCCGACAGGGGGCATGGTCGACATTCAGTACTTC. Residues: CASTPTGGMVDIQYF.